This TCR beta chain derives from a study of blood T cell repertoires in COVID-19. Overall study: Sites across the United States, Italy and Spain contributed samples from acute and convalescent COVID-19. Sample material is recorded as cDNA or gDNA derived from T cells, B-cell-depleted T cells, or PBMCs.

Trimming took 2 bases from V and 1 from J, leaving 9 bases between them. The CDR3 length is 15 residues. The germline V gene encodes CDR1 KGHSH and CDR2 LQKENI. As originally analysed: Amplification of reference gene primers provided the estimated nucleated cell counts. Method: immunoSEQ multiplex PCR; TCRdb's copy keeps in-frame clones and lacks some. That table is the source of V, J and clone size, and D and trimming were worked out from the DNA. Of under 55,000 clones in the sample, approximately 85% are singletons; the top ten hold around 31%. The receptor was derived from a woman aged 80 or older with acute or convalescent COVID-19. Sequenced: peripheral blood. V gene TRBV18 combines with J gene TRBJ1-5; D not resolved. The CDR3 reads CASSPGRESNQPQHF. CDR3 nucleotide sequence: TGTGCCAGCTCACCAGGACGGGAGAGCAATCAGCCCCAGCATTTT.